This TCR beta chain was obtained from a study of T cells in Graves' hyperthyroidism and ophthalmopathy. RNA transcripts yielded amplified TCR beta CDR3 regions. Primed by the HTBI set, a first-round RT-PCR was run on the TCR CDR3. TCRdb used MiXCR to reprocess the multiplex PCR reads, holding one entry per CDR3 protein. In the table there are 96,000 or so distinct CDR3 sequences, 51% of which are singletons. Whole-study findings and limits: Ophthalmopathy stood apart from stable hyperthyroidism in a 13 V-J model. Clonotypes that were expanded in thyroid above 0.001 mostly appeared in blood too.

About this clonotype: The antigen remains undetermined. Just one base apart from a much larger clone, this may be a read error.

The CDR3 is 14 residues long. The germline V gene encodes CDR1 DFQATT and CDR2 SNEGSKA (reference sequence). Hyperthyroidism had been newly diagnosed in patients aged 18 to 65, and its duration was under 2 months. Out of 10 ml of fresh peripheral blood came the PBMCs. Sequenced input: blood. This receptor was identified in a woman between 40 and 55 years old with Graves' hyperthyroidism. V and J are TRBV20-1 and TRBJ1-4; D gene uncertain. CDR3 bases: TGCAGTGCAACCGGACGGACCTTTAATGAAGAACTGTTTTTT. This translates into CSATGRTFNEELFF.